This entry lists 16 T cell receptor beta chains sequenced from one sample in a study of blood T cell repertoires in COVID-19. Using immunoSEQ multiplex PCR, the repertoire was profiled, and TCRdb retains in-frame clones only, with some absent. The sample consists of about 110,000 clones, 87% of them appearing once. The sequenced material came from peripheral blood. The receptors stem from a human donor in a cohort sampled during active COVID-19.

This chain links TRBV5-1 with TRBJ2-2; 10 positions match TRBD2. The CDR3 is made up of 15 amino acids. Germline V gene lookup returns CDR1 SGHRS and CDR2 YFSETQ. Germline trimming cut 2 bases from V and 7 bases from J; bases unmatched to any gene: 5. The CDR3 protein is CASSLTSGTGGELFF. The DNA of the CDR3 is TGCGCCAGCAGCTTAACTAGCGGGACGGGCGGGGAGCTGTTTTTT. Variable domain in full (rest from reference TRBV5-1 and TRBJ2-2): KAGVTQTPRYLIKTRGQQVTLSCSPISGHRSVSWYQQTPGQGLQFLFEYFSETQRNKGNFPGRFSGRQFSNSRSEMNVSTLELGDSALYLCASSLTSGTGGELFFGEGSRLTVL.

The chain is built from TRBV2 and TRBJ2-5; TRBD1 agrees at 7 bases. The CDR3 extends over 16 amino acids. From germline, CDR1 is SNHLY and CDR2 FYNNEI. Trimming removed 1 base from V and 0 bases from J; junction bases left unmatched: 5. CDR3 loop: CASSEGPTGNQETQYF. The CDR3 DNA reads TGTGCCAGCAGTGAAGGGCCGACAGGGAACCAAGAGACCCAGTACTTC.

This clone was recorded only once. This chain joins TRBV3-1 (or the pseudogene TRBV3-2) and TRBJ1-3; D is perhaps TRBD1 (6 bases). The germline V gene encodes CDR1 LGHDT and CDR2 YNNKEL (reference sequence). Trimming took 4 bases from V and 3 from J, leaving 10 bases between them. The CDR3 runs 14 residues. The CDR3 spells CASSPRTVGNTIYF. The CDR3 DNA is TGTGCCAGCAGCCCTAGGACAGTTGGAAACACCATATATTTT.

The rearrangement uses TRBV18 and TRBJ2-7; 9 positions match TRBD1. Germline V lookup: CDR1 KGHSH, CDR2 LQKENI. Unmatched junction bases numbered 10, after V lost 3 bases and J lost 7 bases. This CDR3 contains 15 residues. The CDR3 region is CASSPPGQGRVEQYF. DNA for the CDR3: TGTGCCAGCTCACCGCCGGGACAGGGTCGGGTTGAGCAGTACTTC.

The chain combines TRBV23-1 with TRBJ2-1; D remains unclear. TRBV23-1 is an ORF; its function is uncertain. V was trimmed by 1 base and J by 4 bases, leaving 17 bases between them. The CDR3 runs to 17 residues. CDR3 coding DNA: TGCGCCAGCAGTCAATGGTTATCCCGCCATCGGTACAATGAGCAGTTCTTC. It is translated as CASSQWLSRHRYNEQFF.

The chain combines TRBV30 with TRBJ1-5; D gene unclear. Trimming took off 0 bases at V and 1 base at J, with 7 bases between the two ends. CDR1 and CDR2 from the germline V gene are GTSNPN and SVGIG (reference sequence). The CDR3 spans 14 residues. CDR3 sequence reads: CAWSVGVSNQPQHF. In DNA, the CDR3 is TGTGCCTGGAGTGTGGGAGTCAGCAATCAGCCCCAGCATTTT.

The chain employs TRBV12-3 or TRBV12-4 and TRBJ1-2; maybe TRBD1 (5 bases). This CDR3 region has 13 residues. V lost 7 bases to trimming and J lost 14 bases, with 23 bases between them. The chain's CDR3 is CASTPQDTAPLTF. CDR3 in DNA: TGTGCCAGCACCCCCCAGGACACAGCCCCATTAACCTTC.

This clone was detected only a few times. V gene TRBV6-6 combines with J gene TRBJ2-7; TRBD1 matches at 9 bases. J was trimmed by 3 bases and V by 0 bases; bases with no gene match: 0. The germline gives CDR1 MNHNY, CDR2 SVGAGI (reference sequence). This CDR3 is built from 14 residues. In DNA form, the CDR3 reads TGTGCCAGCAGTTACTCGACAGGGGGCTACGAGCAGTACTTC. Translating it yields CASSYSTGGYEQYF.

The CDR3, as DNA: TGTGCCAGCAGCCACCGGCGGACAGGGAACTCCTACGAGCAGTACTTC. Translation: CASSHRRTGNSYEQYF. This chain uses TRBV4-2 with TRBJ2-7, with TRBD1 identical over 8 bases. There are 16 residues in the CDR3. Trimming cost V 3 bases and J 0 bases; bases outside gene matches: 7. CDR1 LGHNA and CDR2 YNFKEQ come from the germline V gene.

CDR3 coding DNA: TGTGCCAGCAGCTCGCAGGGGGCCCGGGGAAATCAGCCCCAGCATTTT. Translating gives CASSSQGARGNQPQHF. J is TRBJ1-5 and V is TRBV7-2; 8 nucleotides align to TRBD1. Per the germline V gene, CDR1 is SGHTA and CDR2 is FQGNSA. The CDR3 runs 16 residues. V shed 4 bases and J 4 bases; nucleotides not matched to a gene: 9.

This clone appeared once. The rearrangement joins TRBV5-6 to TRBJ2-5, with 9 bases that match TRBD1. The CDR3 extends over 15 amino acids. J was trimmed by 0 bases and V by 3 bases; bases with no gene match: 3. Germline loops: CDR1 SGHDT, CDR2 YYEEEE. The CDR3, as DNA: TGTGCCAGCAGCTCTGGGACAGGGTACCAAGAGACCCAGTACTTC. This translates into CASSSGTGYQETQYF.

The chain is built from TRBV4-2 and TRBJ2-3; possible D gene TRBD2, 6 bases. The CDR3 is 16 residues long. Between the trimmed V and J ends, which lost 3 bases and 4 bases, there was a span of 17 bases. Germline CDR1 and CDR2: LGHNA and YNFKEQ. CDR3 coding DNA: TGTGCCAGCAGCCACATTTCTACGGGGGTGGCAGATACGCAGTATTTT. This translates into CASSHISTGVADTQYF.

The chain uses TRBV11-1 and TRBJ1-5; no reliable D call. The CDR3 is 14 amino acids. Trimming removed 5 bases from V and 1 base from J, with 9 bases in between. Germline CDR1 reads SGHAT; CDR2 reads FQDESV (reference sequence). The CDR3 DNA follows: TGTGCCAGCAGCCAATCGGGGAGCAATCAGCCCCAGCATTTT. Translated, it gives CASSQSGSNQPQHF.

The chain recombines TRBV7-3 with TRBJ1-1; D perhaps matches TRBD1 (6 bases). The germline V and J ends were trimmed by 5 bases and 2 bases, with 9 bases remaining between them. The CDR3 spans 13 residues. The germline V gene has CDR1 SGHTA and CDR2 FQGTGA. The CDR3 nucleotides read TGTGCCAGCAGCCCTGGGGGCAACACTGAAGCTTTCTTT. Translating gives CASSPGGNTEAFF.

This chain links TRBV6-6 with TRBJ2-1; TRBD2 agrees at 9 bases. Germline CDR1 reads MNHNY; CDR2 reads SVGAGI (reference sequence). The ends lost 6 bases at V and 10 bases at J; junction bases unmatched: 4. The CDR3 runs 12 residues. The CDR3 DNA sequence: TGTGCCAGCAGGCTGACTAGCGGCGAGCAGTTCTTC. This sequence encodes CASRLTSGEQFF.

V and J are TRBV3-1 (or the pseudogene TRBV3-2) and TRBJ2-3, with 12 bases fitting TRBD2. Germline V gene lookup returns CDR1 LGHDT and CDR2 YNNKEL (reference sequence). V shed 3 bases, J shed 5 bases, and the junction held 18 bases outside the gene matches. The CDR3 length is 20 residues. The CDR3 protein is CASSQDTGLAGPGAGDTQYF. The CDR3 DNA sequence: TGTGCCAGCAGCCAGGACACGGGACTAGCGGGCCCCGGAGCGGGAGATACGCAGTATTTT.